This TCR beta chain was sequenced for a study of cytomegalovirus exposure and HLA in healthy donors. Study outcomes and limitations: Presence/absence analyses took donor sequencing depth as roughly uniform.

Unrecorded immune exposures were likely, despite nominal health at sampling. Primers: 60 Vbeta forward and 13 Jbeta reverse. Here immunoSEQ multiplex PCR was the method, and the copy in TCRdb shows in-frame clones only, minus some. The sample has about 120,000 clones; 82% are singletons. About this clone: Its antigen is unknown.

Germline assignment: CDR1 MNHNS and CDR2 SASEGT. V was clipped by 5 bases and J by 5 bases, with 12 bases between them. The CDR3 totals 13 residues. This clonotype originated in a woman aged 18-35 years in good health and CMV-seronegative. The gene calls are TRBV6-1 and TRBJ2-5; unclear D gene. Material: PBMCs. CDR3 in DNA: TGTGCCAGCAGTCTCCTTCCGGAGGAGACCCAGTACTTC. Its protein is CASSLLPEETQYF.